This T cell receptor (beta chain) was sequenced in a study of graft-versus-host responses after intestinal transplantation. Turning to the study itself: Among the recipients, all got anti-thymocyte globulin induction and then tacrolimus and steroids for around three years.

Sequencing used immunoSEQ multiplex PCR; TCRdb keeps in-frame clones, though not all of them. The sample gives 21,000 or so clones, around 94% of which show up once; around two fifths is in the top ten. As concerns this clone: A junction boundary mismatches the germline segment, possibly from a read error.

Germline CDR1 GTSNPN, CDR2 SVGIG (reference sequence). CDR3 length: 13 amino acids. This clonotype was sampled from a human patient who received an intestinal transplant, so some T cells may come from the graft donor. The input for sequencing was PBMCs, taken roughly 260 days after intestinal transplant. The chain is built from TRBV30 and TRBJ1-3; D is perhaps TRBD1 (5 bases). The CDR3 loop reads CAWSVRDGASYHF. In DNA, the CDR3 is TGTGCCTGGAGTGTACGGGACGGAGCGAGCTACCATTTT.